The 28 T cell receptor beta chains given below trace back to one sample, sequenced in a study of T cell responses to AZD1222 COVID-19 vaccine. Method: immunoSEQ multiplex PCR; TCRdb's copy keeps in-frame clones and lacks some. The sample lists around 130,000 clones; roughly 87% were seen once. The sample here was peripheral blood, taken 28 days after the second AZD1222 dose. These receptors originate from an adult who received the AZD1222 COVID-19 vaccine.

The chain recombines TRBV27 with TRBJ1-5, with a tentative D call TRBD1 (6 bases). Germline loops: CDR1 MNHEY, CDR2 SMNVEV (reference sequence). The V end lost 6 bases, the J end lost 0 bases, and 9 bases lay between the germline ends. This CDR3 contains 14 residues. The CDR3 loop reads CASRQGYSNQPQHF. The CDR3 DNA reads TGTGCCAGCAGACAGGGTTATAGCAATCAGCCCCAGCATTTT.

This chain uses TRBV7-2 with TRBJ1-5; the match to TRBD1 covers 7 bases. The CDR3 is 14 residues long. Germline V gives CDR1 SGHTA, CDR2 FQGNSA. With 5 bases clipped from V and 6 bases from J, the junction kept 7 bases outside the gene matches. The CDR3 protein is CASSRYRGGQPQHF. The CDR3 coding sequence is TGTGCCAGCAGCAGATACAGGGGAGGTCAGCCCCAGCATTTT.

CDR3 bases: TGCGCCAGCAGCTTACCACGGGGCACTGAAGCTTTCTTT. Translated: CASSLPRGTEAFF. The rearrangement links TRBV5-1 to TRBJ1-1, with unresolved D. The V gene lost 2 bases and the J gene lost 4 bases, with 9 bases spanning the gap. CDR3 length: 13 amino acids. Germline V gene data show CDR1 as SGHRS and CDR2 as YFSETQ. The full variable domain, with the rest looked up from reference TRBV5-1 and TRBJ1-1, is KAGVTQTPRYLIKTRGQQVTLSCSPISGHRSVSWYQQTPGQGLQFLFEYFSETQRNKGNFPGRFSGRQFSNSRSEMNVSTLELGDSALYLCASSLPRGTEAFFGQGTRLTVV.

In DNA form, the CDR3 reads TGTGCCAGCAGCGCCGGACTAGCGGGAGCGGATACGCAGTATTTT. The encoded protein is CASSAGLAGADTQYF. The chain combines TRBV11-2 with TRBJ2-3, with 13 positions matching TRBD2. With 5 bases clipped from V and 6 bases from J, the junction kept 5 bases outside the gene matches. The CDR3 has 15 residues. Germline values: CDR1 SGHAT, CDR2 FQNNGV.

CDR3 protein: CASSQDRTAEQYF. CDR3 DNA: TGTGCCAGCAGCCAAGATCGTACAGCCGAGCAGTACTTC. The V gene is TRBV3-1 (or the pseudogene TRBV3-2), the J gene TRBJ2-7, with no clear D. The CDR3 sequence is 13 residues long. The ends were cut back, 0 bases at V and 6 bases at J, with 9 bases in the middle. The germline V gene encodes CDR1 LGHDT and CDR2 YNNKEL (reference sequence).

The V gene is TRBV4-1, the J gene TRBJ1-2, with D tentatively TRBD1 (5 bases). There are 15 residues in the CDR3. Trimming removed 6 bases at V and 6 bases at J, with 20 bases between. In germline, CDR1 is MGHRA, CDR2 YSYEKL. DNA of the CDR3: TGCGCCAGCAGTCTCTGGGGGGAGGCGAAAAATGGCTACACCTTC. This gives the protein CASSLWGEAKNGYTF.

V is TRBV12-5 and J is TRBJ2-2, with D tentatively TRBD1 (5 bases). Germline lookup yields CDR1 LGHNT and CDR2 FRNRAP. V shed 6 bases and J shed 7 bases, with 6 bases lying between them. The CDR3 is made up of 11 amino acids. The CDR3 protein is CASGQGGELFF. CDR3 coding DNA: TGTGCTAGTGGGCAGGGCGGGGAGCTGTTTTTT.

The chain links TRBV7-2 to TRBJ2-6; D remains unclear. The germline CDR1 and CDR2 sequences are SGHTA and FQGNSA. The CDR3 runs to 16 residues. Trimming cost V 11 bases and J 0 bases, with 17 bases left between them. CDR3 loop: CALPPRPSSGANVLTF. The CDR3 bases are TGTGCCCTACCGCCCCGACCGAGCTCTGGGGCCAACGTCCTGACTTTC.

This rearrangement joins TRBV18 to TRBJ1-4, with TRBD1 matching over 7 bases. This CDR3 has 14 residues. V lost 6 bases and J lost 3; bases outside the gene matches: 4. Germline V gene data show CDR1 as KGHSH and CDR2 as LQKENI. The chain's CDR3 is CASSPGTANEKLFF. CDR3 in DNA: TGTGCCAGCTCTCCCGGGACAGCTAATGAAAAACTGTTTTTT.

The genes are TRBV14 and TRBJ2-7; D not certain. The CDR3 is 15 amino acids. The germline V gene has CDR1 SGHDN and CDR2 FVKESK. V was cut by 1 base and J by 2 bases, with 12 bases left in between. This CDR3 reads CASSQGLAPTYEQYF. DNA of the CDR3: TGTGCCAGCAGCCAAGGCCTGGCCCCTACCTACGAGCAGTACTTC.

The CDR3: CASSIGQGRDTQYF. The CDR3 bases are TGTGCCAGTAGTATAGGACAGGGTAGAGATACGCAGTATTTT. The chain carries TRBV19 and TRBJ2-3; 7 bases map to TRBD1. The CDR3 is 14 residues long. V lost 1 base and J lost 5; bases outside the gene matches: 3. Germline lookup yields CDR1 LNHDA and CDR2 SQIVND (reference sequence).

Here the CDR3 DNA reads TGTGCCAGCAGCTTAGTGAGTCCGGCACTCAATCAGCCCCAGCATTTT. Its translation is CASSLVSPALNQPQHF. This chain connects TRBV7-2 to TRBJ1-5; D gene uncertain. Looked up from germline, CDR1 is SGHTA and CDR2 is FQGNSA. The V gene lost 1 base and the J gene lost 3 bases, with 13 bases spanning the gap. The CDR3 loop spans 16 amino acids.

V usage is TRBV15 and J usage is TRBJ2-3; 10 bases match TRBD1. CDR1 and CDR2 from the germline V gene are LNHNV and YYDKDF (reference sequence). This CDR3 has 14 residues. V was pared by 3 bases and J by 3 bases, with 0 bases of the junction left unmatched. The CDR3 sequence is CATSRGQGTDTQYF. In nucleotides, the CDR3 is TGTGCCACCAGCAGGGGACAGGGGACAGATACGCAGTATTTT.

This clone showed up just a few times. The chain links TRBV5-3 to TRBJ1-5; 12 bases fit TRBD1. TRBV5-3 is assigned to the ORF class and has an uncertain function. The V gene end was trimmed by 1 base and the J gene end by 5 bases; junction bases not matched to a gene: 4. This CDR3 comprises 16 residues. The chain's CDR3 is CARSLWGTGGDQPQHF. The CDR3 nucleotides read TGTGCCAGAAGCTTGTGGGGGACAGGGGGCGATCAGCCCCAGCATTTT.

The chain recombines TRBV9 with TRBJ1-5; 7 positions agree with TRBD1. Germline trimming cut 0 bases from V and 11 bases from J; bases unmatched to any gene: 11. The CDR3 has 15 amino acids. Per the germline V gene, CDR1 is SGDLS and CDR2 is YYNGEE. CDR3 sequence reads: CASSVGPQGGKTQHF. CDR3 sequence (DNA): TGTGCCAGCAGCGTAGGACCGCAGGGGGGAAAGACCCAGCATTTT.

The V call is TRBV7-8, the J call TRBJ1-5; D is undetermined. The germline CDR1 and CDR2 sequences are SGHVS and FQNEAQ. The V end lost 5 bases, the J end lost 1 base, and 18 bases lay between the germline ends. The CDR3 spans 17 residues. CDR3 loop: CASSLATWVGSNQPQHF. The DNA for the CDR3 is TGTGCCAGCAGCCTCGCGACCTGGGTTGGGAGCAATCAGCCCCAGCATTTT.

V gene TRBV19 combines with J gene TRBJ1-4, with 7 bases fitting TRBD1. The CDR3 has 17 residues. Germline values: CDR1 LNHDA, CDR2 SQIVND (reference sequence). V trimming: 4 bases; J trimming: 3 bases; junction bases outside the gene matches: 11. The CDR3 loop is CASSTTSAGTANEKLFF. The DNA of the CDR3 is TGTGCCAGTAGTACCACCTCCGCCGGGACAGCTAATGAAAAACTGTTTTTT. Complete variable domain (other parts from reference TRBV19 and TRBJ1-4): DGGITQSPKYLFRKEGQNVTLSCEQNLNHDAMYWYRQDPGQGLRLIYYSQIVNDFQKGDIAEGYSVSREKKESFPLTVTSAQKNPTAFYLCASSTTSAGTANEKLFFGSGTQLSVL.

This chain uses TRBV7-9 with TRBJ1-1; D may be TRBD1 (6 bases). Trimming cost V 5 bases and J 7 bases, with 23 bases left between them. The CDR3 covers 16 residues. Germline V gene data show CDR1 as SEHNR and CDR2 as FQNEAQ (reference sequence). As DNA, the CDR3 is TGTGCCAGCAGCCCTCCCGAGAGAGGGGGTGTGAGTGAAGCTTTCTTT. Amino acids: CASSPPERGGVSEAFF.

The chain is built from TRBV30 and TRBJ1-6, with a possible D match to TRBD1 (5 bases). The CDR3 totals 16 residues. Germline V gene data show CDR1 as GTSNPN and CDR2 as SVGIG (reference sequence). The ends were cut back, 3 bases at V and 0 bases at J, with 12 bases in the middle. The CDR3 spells CAWRKAGLSYNSPLHF. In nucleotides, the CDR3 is TGTGCCTGGAGAAAAGCGGGACTCTCCTATAATTCACCCCTCCACTTT.

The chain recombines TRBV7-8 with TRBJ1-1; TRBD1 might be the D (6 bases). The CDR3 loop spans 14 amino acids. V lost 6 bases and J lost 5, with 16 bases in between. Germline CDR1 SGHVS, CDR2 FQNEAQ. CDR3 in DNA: TGTGCCAGCAGTGCGGAGGGGGGATTGACTGAAGCTTTCTTT. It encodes CASSAEGGLTEAFF. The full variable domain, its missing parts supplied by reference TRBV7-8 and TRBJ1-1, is GAGVSQSPRYKVAKRGQDVALRCDPISGHVSLFWYQQALGQGPEFLTYFQNEAQLDKSGLPSDRFFAERPEGSVSTLKIQRTQQEDSAVYLCASSAEGGLTEAFFGQGTRLTVV.

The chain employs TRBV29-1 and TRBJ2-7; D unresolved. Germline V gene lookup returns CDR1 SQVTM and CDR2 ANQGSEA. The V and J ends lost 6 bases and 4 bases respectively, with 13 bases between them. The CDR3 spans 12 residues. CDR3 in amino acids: CSVTTYLYEQYF. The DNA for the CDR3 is TGCAGCGTGACCACCTATCTTTACGAGCAGTACTTC.

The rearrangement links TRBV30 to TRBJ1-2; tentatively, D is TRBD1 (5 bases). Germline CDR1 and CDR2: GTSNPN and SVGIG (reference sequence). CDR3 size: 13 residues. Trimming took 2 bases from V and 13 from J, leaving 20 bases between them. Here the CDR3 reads CAWSIWAGRASTF. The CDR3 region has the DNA TGTGCCTGGAGTATTTGGGCAGGGAGGGCTAGCACCTTC.

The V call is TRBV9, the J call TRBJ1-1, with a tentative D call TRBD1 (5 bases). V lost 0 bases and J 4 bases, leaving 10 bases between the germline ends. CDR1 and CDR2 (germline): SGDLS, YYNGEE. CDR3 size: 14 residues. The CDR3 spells CASSVVGGGTEAFF. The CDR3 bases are TGTGCCAGCAGCGTAGTGGGGGGAGGCACTGAAGCTTTCTTT.

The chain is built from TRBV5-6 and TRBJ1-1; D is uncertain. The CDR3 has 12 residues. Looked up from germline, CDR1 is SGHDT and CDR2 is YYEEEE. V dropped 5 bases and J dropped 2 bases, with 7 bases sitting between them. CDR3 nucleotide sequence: TGTGCCAGCAGTCAGGTTAACACTGAAGCTTTCTTT. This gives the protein CASSQVNTEAFF.

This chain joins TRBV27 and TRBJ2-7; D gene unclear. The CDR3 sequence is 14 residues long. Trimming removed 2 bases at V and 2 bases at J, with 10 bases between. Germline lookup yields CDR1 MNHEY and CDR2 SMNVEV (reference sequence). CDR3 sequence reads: CASSLVGLTYEQYF. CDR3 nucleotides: TGTGCCAGCAGTTTAGTAGGATTGACCTACGAGCAGTACTTC.

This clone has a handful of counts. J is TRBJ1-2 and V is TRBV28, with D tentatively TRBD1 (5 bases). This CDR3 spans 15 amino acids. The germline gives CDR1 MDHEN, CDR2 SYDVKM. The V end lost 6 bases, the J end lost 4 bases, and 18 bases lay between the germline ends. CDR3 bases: TGTGCCAGCAGCCCCCGGGACCCGCGGGCCTATGGCTACACCTTC. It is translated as CASSPRDPRAYGYTF.

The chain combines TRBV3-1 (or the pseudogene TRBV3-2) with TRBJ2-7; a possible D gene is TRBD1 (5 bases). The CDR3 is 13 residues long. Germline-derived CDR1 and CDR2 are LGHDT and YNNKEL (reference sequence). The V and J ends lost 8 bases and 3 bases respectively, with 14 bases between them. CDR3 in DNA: TGTGCCAGCCCTCGACAGAGATACTACGAGCAGTACTTC. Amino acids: CASPRQRYYEQYF.

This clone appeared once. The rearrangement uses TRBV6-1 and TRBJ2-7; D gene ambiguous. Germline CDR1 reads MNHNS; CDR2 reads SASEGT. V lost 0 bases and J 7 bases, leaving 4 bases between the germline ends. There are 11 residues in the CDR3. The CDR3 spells CASSEAREQYF. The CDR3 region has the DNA TGTGCCAGCAGTGAAGCACGGGAGCAGTACTTC.